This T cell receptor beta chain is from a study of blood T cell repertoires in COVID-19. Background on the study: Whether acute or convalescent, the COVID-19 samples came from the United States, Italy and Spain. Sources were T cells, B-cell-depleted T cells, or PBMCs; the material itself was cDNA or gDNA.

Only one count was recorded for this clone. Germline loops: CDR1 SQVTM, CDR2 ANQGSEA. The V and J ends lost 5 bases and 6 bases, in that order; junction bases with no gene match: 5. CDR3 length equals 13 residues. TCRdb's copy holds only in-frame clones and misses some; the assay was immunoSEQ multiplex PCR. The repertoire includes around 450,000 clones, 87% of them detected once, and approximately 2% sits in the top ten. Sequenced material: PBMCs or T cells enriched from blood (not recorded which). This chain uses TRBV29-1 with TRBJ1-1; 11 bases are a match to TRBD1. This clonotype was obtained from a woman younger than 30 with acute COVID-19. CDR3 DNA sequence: TGCAGCGTTAGTATGGGACAGGGGGCTGAAGCTTTCTTT. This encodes CSVSMGQGAEAFF.